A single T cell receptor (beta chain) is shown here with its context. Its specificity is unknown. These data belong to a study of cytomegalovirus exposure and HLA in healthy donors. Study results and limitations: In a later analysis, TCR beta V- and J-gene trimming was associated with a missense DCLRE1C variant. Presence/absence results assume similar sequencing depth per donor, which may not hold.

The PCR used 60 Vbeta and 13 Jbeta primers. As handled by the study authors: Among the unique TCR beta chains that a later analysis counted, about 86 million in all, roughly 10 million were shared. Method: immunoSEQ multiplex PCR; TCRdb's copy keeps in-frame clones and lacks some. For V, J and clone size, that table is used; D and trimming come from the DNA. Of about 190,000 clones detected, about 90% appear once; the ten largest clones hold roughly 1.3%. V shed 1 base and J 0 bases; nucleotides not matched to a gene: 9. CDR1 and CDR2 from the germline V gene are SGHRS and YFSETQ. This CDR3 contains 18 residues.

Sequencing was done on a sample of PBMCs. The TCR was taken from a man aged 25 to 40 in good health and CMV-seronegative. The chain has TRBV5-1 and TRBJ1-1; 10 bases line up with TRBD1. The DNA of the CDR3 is TGCGCCAGCAGCTTGAACCCGGGACAGGGGCAGGTGAACACTGAAGCTTTCTTT. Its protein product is CASSLNPGQGQVNTEAFF.